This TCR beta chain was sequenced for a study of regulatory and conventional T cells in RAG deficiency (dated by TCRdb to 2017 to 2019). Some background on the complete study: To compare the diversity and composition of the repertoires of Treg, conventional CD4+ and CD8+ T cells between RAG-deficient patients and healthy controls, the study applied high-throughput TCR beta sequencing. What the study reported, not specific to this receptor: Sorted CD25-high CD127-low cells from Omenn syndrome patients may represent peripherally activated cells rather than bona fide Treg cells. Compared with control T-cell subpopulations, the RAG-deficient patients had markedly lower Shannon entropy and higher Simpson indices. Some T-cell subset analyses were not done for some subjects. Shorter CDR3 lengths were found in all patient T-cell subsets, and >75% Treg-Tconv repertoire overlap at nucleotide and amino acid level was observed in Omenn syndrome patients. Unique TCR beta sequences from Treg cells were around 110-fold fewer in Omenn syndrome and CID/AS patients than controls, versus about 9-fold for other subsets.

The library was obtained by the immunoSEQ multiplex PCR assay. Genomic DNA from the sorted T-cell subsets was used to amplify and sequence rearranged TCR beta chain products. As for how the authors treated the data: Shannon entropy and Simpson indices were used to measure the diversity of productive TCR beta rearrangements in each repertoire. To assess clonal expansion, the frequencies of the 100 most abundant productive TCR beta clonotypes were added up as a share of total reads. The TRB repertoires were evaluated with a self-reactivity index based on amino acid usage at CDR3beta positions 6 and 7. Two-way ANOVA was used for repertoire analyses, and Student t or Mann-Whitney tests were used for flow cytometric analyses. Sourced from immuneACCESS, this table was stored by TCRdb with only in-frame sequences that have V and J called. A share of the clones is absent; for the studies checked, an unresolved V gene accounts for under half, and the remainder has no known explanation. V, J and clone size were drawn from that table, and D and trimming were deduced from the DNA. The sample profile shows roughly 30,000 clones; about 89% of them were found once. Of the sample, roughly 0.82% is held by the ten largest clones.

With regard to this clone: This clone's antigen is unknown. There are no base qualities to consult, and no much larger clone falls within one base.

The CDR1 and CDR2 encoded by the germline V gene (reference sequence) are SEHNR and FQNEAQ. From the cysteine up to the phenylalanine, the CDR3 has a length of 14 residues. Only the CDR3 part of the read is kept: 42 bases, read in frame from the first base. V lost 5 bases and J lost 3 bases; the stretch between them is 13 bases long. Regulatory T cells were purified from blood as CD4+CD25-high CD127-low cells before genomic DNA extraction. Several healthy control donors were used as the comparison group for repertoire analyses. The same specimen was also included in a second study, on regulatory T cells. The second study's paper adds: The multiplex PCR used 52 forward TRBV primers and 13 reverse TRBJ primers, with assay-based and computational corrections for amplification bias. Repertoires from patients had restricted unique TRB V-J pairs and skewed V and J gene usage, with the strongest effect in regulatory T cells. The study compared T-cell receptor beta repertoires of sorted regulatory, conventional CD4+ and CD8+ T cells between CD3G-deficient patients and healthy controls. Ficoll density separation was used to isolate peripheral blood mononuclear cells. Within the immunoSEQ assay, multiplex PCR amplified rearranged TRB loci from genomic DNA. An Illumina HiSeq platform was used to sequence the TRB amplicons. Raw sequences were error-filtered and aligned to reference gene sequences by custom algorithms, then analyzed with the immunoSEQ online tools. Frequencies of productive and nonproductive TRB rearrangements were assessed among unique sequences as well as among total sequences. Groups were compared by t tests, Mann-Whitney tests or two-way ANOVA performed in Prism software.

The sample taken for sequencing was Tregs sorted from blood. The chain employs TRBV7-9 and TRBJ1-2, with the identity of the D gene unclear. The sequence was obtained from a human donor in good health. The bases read TGTGCCAGCAGCCCGTCCGCGGCCTACTATGGCTACACCTTC. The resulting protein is CASSPSAAYYGYTF.